The 23 T cell receptor beta chains presented below share a single source sample, sequenced in a study of blood T cells in healthy people across ages. A J-beta primer mix and a sample-barcoded 5' primer were used in a second PCR of about 6 to 12 cycles. TCRdb called the 5' RACE reads again in MiXCR, with one record for every CDR3 protein. In the table there are roughly 1,300,000 distinct CDR3 sequences, 59% of which are singletons. Sequenced material: blood. The receptors shown here come from a man aged 18-30 years in good health.

In DNA, the CDR3 is TGCAGTGCTAGAGCCAACCGGGACAGGGAAGCTTTCTTT. This codes for CSARANRDREAFF. This chain joins TRBV20-1 and TRBJ1-1; the match to TRBD1 covers 8 bases. The germline V gene encodes CDR1 DFQATT and CDR2 SNEGSKA (reference sequence). This CDR3 spans 13 amino acids. V gave up 1 base and J gave up 8 bases; unmatched junction bases: 6.

This clonotype has only a few counts. The chain uses TRBV6-2 or TRBV6-3 and TRBJ2-1; possible D gene TRBD1, 8 bases. The V gene's germline CDR1 is MNHEY and CDR2 SVGEGT. This CDR3 has 16 amino acids. The V gene lost 5 bases and the J gene lost 4 bases, with 18 bases spanning the gap. The CDR3 DNA is TGTGCCAGCAGTGACAGGGGCGGGAGAGGATACAATGAGCAGTTCTTC. It is translated as CASSDRGGRGYNEQFF.

The J gene is TRBJ1-2, the V gene TRBV2; a possible D gene is TRBD1 (6 bases). Germline CDR1 reads SNHLY; CDR2 reads FYNNEI. The CDR3 covers 15 residues. V was cut by 4 bases and J by 5 bases, with 17 bases left in between. DNA for the CDR3: TGTGCCAGCAGTGTAACCTCGACAGGTTCATATGGCTACACCTTC. Translated: CASSVTSTGSYGYTF.

The J gene is TRBJ2-7, the V gene TRBV12-3 or TRBV12-4; 9 positions match TRBD2. Germline trimming cut 3 bases from V and 10 bases from J; bases unmatched to any gene: 16. The CDR3 length is 16 residues. This chain's CDR3 is CASSLLRWREGLGQYF. The CDR3 DNA reads as TGTGCCAGCAGTTTGCTCCGATGGCGGGAGGGCCTCGGACAGTACTTC.

The chain combines TRBV13 with TRBJ1-2; the D is unclear. V lost 2 bases to trimming and J lost 8 bases, with 9 bases between them. The CDR3 is 12 amino acids. Germline assignment: CDR1 PRHDT and CDR2 FYEKMQ (reference sequence). The CDR3 is CASSLSTVGYTF. Written as DNA, the CDR3 is TGTGCCAGCAGCTTATCTACAGTAGGCTACACCTTC.

This clonotype was counted once. V gene TRBV28 combines with J gene TRBJ2-5; 16 bases line up with TRBD2. This CDR3 has 16 amino acids. The germline V gene encodes CDR1 MDHEN and CDR2 SYDVKM. The junction had 5 bases not matched to a gene; V was cut back by 6 bases and J by 4 bases. The CDR3 loop is CASRGTSGGGAETQYF. As DNA, the CDR3 is TGTGCCAGCAGGGGGACTAGCGGGGGGGGTGCAGAGACCCAGTACTTC. Combining the CDR3 with reference TRBV28 and TRBJ2-5 gives the whole variable domain DVKVTQSSRYLVKRTGEKVFLECVQDMDHENMFWYRQDPGLGLRLIYFSYDVKMKEKGDIPEGYSVSREKKERFSLILESASTNQTSMYLCASRGTSGGGAETQYFGPGTRLLVL.

The genes are TRBV29-1 and TRBJ2-5; TRBD2 matches at 9 bases. J lost 2 bases, V lost 4 bases, and 14 bases had no gene match. The CDR3 covers 17 residues. Germline CDR1 is SQVTM and CDR2 is ANQGSEA. DNA for the CDR3: TGCAGCGTTGGAAAGCCTAGCGGGGTCCCCTCTCAAGAGACCCAGTACTTC. Translated, it gives CSVGKPSGVPSQETQYF.

CDR3 residues: CASTQGRTQYF. DNA for the CDR3: TGTGCCAGCACTCAAGGGCGGACCCAGTACTTC. The chain employs TRBV3-1 and TRBJ2-5; D is unresolved. Germline values: CDR1 LGHDT, CDR2 YNNKEL (reference sequence). V was cut by 7 bases and J by 7 bases, with 10 bases left in between. The CDR3 runs 11 residues.

V gene TRBV4-1 combines with J gene TRBJ2-5; D is undetermined. CDR3 size: 16 residues. The ends were cut back, 1 base at V and 5 bases at J, with 17 bases in the middle. CDR1 is MGHRA and CDR2 is YSYEKL in the germline V gene. CDR3 in DNA: TGCGCCAGCAGCCAAGTGGGTGACTCCCCTTGGGAGACCCAGTACTTC. Translated, it gives CASSQVGDSPWETQYF.

The chain recombines TRBV7-9 with TRBJ2-5; tentatively, D is TRBD1 (5 bases). The J call is doubtful: the DNA matches TRBJ2-7 better. The CDR3 runs 17 residues. Germline V lookup: CDR1 SEHNR, CDR2 FQNEAQ (reference sequence). Written as DNA, the CDR3 is TGTGCCAGCAGAGGGGCCCAGACTGGCCGAACGCCGTACGAGCAGTACTTC. It is translated as CASRGAQTGRTPYEQYF.

This sequence joins TRBV20-1 and TRBJ2-3, with D possibly being TRBD2 (6 bases). The length of the CDR3 is 14 residues. V was cut by 5 bases and J by 3 bases, with 15 bases left in between. Germline V gene lookup returns CDR1 DFQATT and CDR2 SNEGSKA (reference sequence). The CDR3 DNA reads TGCAGTGCTCCGACTAGAGGCCAGACAGATACGCAGTATTTT. Encoded protein: CSAPTRGQTDTQYF.

V is TRBV6-2 or TRBV6-3 and J is TRBJ2-7; 10 positions match TRBD1. The CDR3 has 15 residues. Germline values: CDR1 MNHEY, CDR2 SVGEGT. Trimming at V came to 5 bases and at J to 4 bases, leaving 8 bases not matched to a gene. DNA for the CDR3: TGTGCCAGCAGTCCGTGGGACAGGGGTTTTTACGAGCAGTACTTC. Amino acids: CASSPWDRGFYEQYF.

This chain uses TRBV3-1 with TRBJ2-7, with 7 bases aligning to TRBD1. With V trimmed by 4 bases and J by 3 bases, 9 bases remained unmatched. The CDR3 is 15 residues long. Germline V gene data show CDR1 as LGHDT and CDR2 as YNNKEL (reference sequence). The CDR3 is CASSLDRVSFYEQYF. The CDR3 nucleotides read TGTGCCAGCAGCCTCGACAGGGTTTCCTTCTACGAGCAGTACTTC.

The chain employs TRBV7-2 and TRBJ2-7, with 7 bases identical to TRBD1. Looked up from germline, CDR1 is SGHTA and CDR2 is FQGNSA. The CDR3 is made up of 14 amino acids. Losses at the gene ends were 4 bases for V and 7 bases for J; bases not matched to a gene: 10. This CDR3 reads CASSSWTGIGEQYF. The CDR3 DNA reads TGTGCCAGCAGCTCATGGACAGGAATCGGGGAGCAGTACTTC.

This chain links TRBV7-2 with TRBJ1-6; tentative D call: TRBD1 (5 bases). In germline, CDR1 is SGHTA, CDR2 FQGNSA. CDR3 length equals 15 residues. The V end was cut by 2 bases, the J end by 5 bases, with 10 bases between. As DNA, the CDR3 is TGTGCCAGCAGCTTAACGGGACTTCATAATTCACCCCTCCACTTT. It yields the protein CASSLTGLHNSPLHF.

CDR3: CASSYLLGQTEQFF. The CDR3 region has the DNA TGCGCCAGCAGCTACCTACTGGGGCAGACTGAGCAGTTCTTC. The V call is TRBV4-1, the J call TRBJ2-1; TRBD1 might be the D (5 bases). CDR1 MGHRA and CDR2 YSYEKL come from the germline V gene. The CDR3 contains 14 residues. V lost 5 bases and J lost 9, with 17 bases in between.

There are a few counts of this clonotype. The chain carries TRBV7-9 and TRBJ2-5, with unresolved D. The V and J ends lost 5 bases and 4 bases respectively, with 2 bases between them. Germline assignment: CDR1 SEHNR and CDR2 FQNEAQ (reference sequence). The CDR3 covers 10 residues. DNA of the CDR3: TGTGCCAGCAGCGTAGAGACCCAGTACTTC. Translating it yields CASSVETQYF. Based on the CDR3 plus reference TRBV7-9 and TRBJ2-5, the full variable domain is DTGVSQNPRHKITKRGQNVTFRCDPISEHNRLYWYRQTLGQGPEFLTYFQNEAQLEKSRLLSDRFSAERPKGSFSTLEIQRTEQGDSAMYLCASSVETQYFGPGTRLLVL.

Regarding this clonotype: Germline is not matched at one junction end, which may reflect a read error. This rearrangement joins TRBV7-6 to TRBJ2-3, with D unresolved. The CDR3 consists of 13 residues. Germline V gene sequence: CDR1 SGHVS, CDR2 FNYEAQ. The DNA for the CDR3 is TGTGTCAGCAGCTTAGACCCCACAGATACGCAGTATTTT. Translation: CVSSLDPTDTQYF.

This chain joins TRBV7-8 and TRBJ1-1, with D perhaps matching TRBD1 (5 bases). V was trimmed by 4 bases and J by 1 base, leaving 19 bases between them. Germline V gene lookup returns CDR1 SGHVS and CDR2 FQNEAQ. This CDR3 has 17 residues. Here the CDR3 reads CASSSFPSATENTEAFF. For the CDR3, the DNA is TGTGCCAGCAGCTCCTTTCCTTCAGCGACAGAGAACACTGAAGCTTTCTTT.

This chain connects TRBV7-2 to TRBJ2-3; tentatively, D is TRBD1 (5 bases). Germline assignment: CDR1 SGHTA and CDR2 FQGNSA. The CDR3 runs 15 residues. With 4 bases removed from V and 0 bases from J, the gap between germline ends came to 11 bases. CDR3 nucleotide sequence: TGTGCCAGCAGCTACTACACAGGAAGCACAGATACGCAGTATTTT. Protein product: CASSYYTGSTDTQYF.

The chain couples TRBV24-1 to TRBJ2-3, with 10 positions matching TRBD1. The V and J ends lost 5 bases and 2 bases, in that order; junction bases with no gene match: 15. The CDR3 length is 19 residues. Germline CDR1 KGHDR, CDR2 SFDVKD. CDR3 DNA sequence: TGTGCCACCAGTGGTCCCACGGGACAGGGGATCTACTCCACAGATACGCAGTATTTT. Residues: CATSGPTGQGIYSTDTQYF.

This clonotype came up once. The V call is TRBV20-1, the J call TRBJ2-3, with 11 bases lining up with TRBD2. Germline CDR1 and CDR2: DFQATT and SNEGSKA (reference sequence). This CDR3 has 15 amino acids. V gave up 6 bases and J gave up 2 bases; unmatched junction bases: 7. DNA for the CDR3: TGCAGTGCCAGCCGGGGACTAGCGGACACAGATACGCAGTATTTT. Translation: CSASRGLADTDTQYF.

V usage is TRBV20-1 and J usage is TRBJ1-6; no definite D call. There are 13 residues in the CDR3. With 3 bases removed from V and 8 bases from J, the gap between germline ends came to 11 bases. CDR1 and CDR2 from the germline V gene are DFQATT and SNEGSKA (reference sequence). The chain's CDR3 is CSASESSYSPLHF. The CDR3, as DNA: TGCAGTGCTAGTGAGTCTAGCTATTCACCCCTCCACTTT.